This record concerns one TCR beta chain sequence. This clone was seen more than once but under ten times. Its antigen has not been determined. No per-base quality is available; no much larger clone lies one base away. The goal of deep resolution MiSeq sequencing was a depth between 1 in 1 million and 1 in 200,000 T cells, and coverage averaged 10x per clonotype. The immunoSEQ hsTCRB Kit was used to generate the TCR beta libraries. The authors' analysis ran thus. ImmunoSEQ Data Assistant and ImmunoSEQ Analyzer were used for data analysis, and V, D and J genes were assigned according to IMGT definitions. Clonality, which ranges from 0 to 1, was calculated as one minus the normalized Shannon entropy of productive rearrangement frequencies. Only overrepresented clonotypes making up at least 0.05% of each patient's repertoire were included in the public clonotype analysis. About twelve repertoires from age-matched healthy donors, obtained from immuneACCESS, served as clonality controls. This immuneACCESS table, as held by TCRdb, lists in-frame sequences with V and J called but not all clones. Of the missing ones, under half trace to an unresolved V gene in checked studies; the others have no known cause. V, J and clone size are those of that table, while D and trimming were read from the DNA. Within this sample are approximately 84,000 clones, with 70% to 90% of them counted one time only. The ten largest clones add up to under 6% of the sample.

For TCR beta library preparation, approximately 2 micrograms of genomic DNA were isolated from cryopreserved PBMCs. Longitudinal blood samples from CLL patients receiving ibrutinib monotherapy were subjected to high-throughput TCR beta sequencing. The patients were enrolled in a single-center, open-label phase 2 trial of ibrutinib monotherapy. This sample was included in a study of cytotoxic CD8 clonotypes in ibrutinib-treated CLL (dated by TCRdb to the early 2020s). Context from the whole study: In this cohort, more than 14 patients were treatment-naive and fewer than 13 were relapsed/refractory, while around 18 had unmutated IGHV. Responses were partial in some 24 patients and complete in 2; after median around 66 months follow-up, approximately 15 stayed in remission and roughly twelve progressed. Response samples were taken after a median of approximately eleven months on treatment, ranging from about 6 to 40 months. On average, each sample yielded 250,000 to 300,000 productive templates and tens of thousands of productive rearrangements. Of the 86 people in the trial, 25 to 30 had longitudinal samples available. Cryopreserved peripheral blood mononuclear cells were collected before treatment, at response, and at either disease progression or sustained remission.

Paper-wide results and their limitations: Sampling times were not matched between patients in sustained remission and patients whose disease was progressing, and lymph node repertoires were not examined. At ibrutinib response clonality went up, during sustained remission it held steady, and at progression it dropped back toward baseline. Public clonotypes were found to be uncommon and were observed to contract or remain stable during treatment; the increase in clonality was shown to reflect expansion of private clonotypes at ibrutinib response. Baseline clonality was found to be higher than that of age-matched healthy donors and was strongly correlated with circulating CD8+ T-cell counts.

V drops 2 bases and J drops 6 bases, leaving 7 bases in between. The CDR3 spans 12 residues, from the cysteine through the phenylalanine. Only the CDR3 DNA stays, 36 bases, in frame from base 1. For CDR1 and CDR2, the germline V gene lists SGHAT and FQNNGV. The sequence joins TRBV11-2 to TRBJ1-1, with the D gene uncertain. The source material was PBMCs, sampled before ibrutinib treatment. This TCR came from a human donor with chronic lymphocytic leukemia. The sequenced DNA: TGTGCCAGCAGCTTATGGCCTTCTGAAGCTTTCTTT. It translates to CASSLWPSEAFF.